This entry is about one T cell receptor (beta chain). What it binds is unknown. MiXCR, run by TCRdb on the 5' RACE reads, gives a single entry per CDR3 protein. The data show hundreds of thousands of distinct CDR3 sequences, less than 9.5% seen once. This specimen comes from a study of T-cell memory formation after mild COVID-19. Whole-study findings and limits: Day 15 to 85 contractors were CD4/CD8 balanced; later expanders leaned CD4+. Cross-reactive memory seemingly joined, as some responding clones were found in pre-infection memory.

Germline V lookup: CDR1 ENHRY, CDR2 SYGVKD. V lost 4 bases and J lost 6, with 19 bases in between. The CDR3 has 16 residues. Source material: PBMCs or a T cell subset sorted from them (not recorded which). The TCR was taken from a man between 18 and 29 years old who had mild COVID-19 (a few samples of this study predate the infection). Cell type and time point are not known. The chain couples TRBV10-3 to TRBJ2-1, with D perhaps TRBD1 (5 bases). CDR3 nucleotides: TGTGCCATCAGTGCCTCGACAGACCCATGGGGCAATGAGCAGTTCTTC. This translates into CAISASTDPWGNEQFF.